The clone carrying this T cell receptor (beta chain) showed up just a few times. Its antigen is not identified. The data were taken from a study of CD8 T cells in ankylosing spondylitis. Whole-study findings and limits: Within ankylosing spondylitis blood, a TCR beta motif made up of roughly eight highly homologous variants appeared to be characteristic.

TCRdb independently ran MiXCR on the 5' RACE reads; one entry per CDR3 protein. The sample lists some 840,000 distinct CDR3 sequences; about 12% were seen once. Germline V lookup: CDR1 MNHEY, CDR2 SMNVEV (reference sequence). With V trimmed by 6 bases and J by 3 bases, 17 bases remained unmatched. The CDR3 has 18 residues. Sample: blood, either unsorted or a sorted T cell fraction (not recorded which). V and J are TRBV27 and TRBJ2-1; TRBD1 aligns across 7 bases. The receptor was derived from a male donor with ankylosing spondylitis. The CDR3 coding sequence is TGTGCCAGCAGCCCTTCCAGGGGAAGGGGGCTAAGCTACAATGAGCAGTTCTTC. Its protein is CASSPSRGRGLSYNEQFF.